Listed here is a single T cell receptor beta chain. Trimming took 2 bases from V and 7 from J, leaving 7 bases between them. This CDR3 spans 12 amino acids. Germline V gene data show CDR1 as SEHNR and CDR2 as FQNEAQ (reference sequence). This entry is derived from a study of control samples from healthy donors and cancer patients. The assay was immunoSEQ multiplex PCR, and TCRdb's table has in-frame clones only and misses some. The sample has around 84,000 clones; 80% to 90% are singletons. The V call is TRBV7-9, the J call TRBJ2-3, with D unclear. The receptor was derived from a man aged 55 to 70 with head and neck cancer. The sequencing input was PBMCs. CDR3 loop: CASSLLENTQYF. For the CDR3, the DNA is TGTGCCAGCAGCTTATTAGAGAATACGCAGTATTTT.